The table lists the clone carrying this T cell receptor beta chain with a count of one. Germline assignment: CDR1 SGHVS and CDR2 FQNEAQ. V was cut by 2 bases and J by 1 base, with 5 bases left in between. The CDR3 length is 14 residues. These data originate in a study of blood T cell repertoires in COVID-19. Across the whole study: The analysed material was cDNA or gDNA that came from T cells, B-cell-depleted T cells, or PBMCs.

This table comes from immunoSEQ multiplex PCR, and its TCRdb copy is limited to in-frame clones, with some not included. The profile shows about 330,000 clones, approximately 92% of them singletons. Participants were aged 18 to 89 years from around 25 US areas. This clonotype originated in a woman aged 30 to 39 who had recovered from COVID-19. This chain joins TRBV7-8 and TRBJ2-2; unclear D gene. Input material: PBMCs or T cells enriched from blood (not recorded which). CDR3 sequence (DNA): TGTGCCAGCAGCTTAACGCGGAACACCGGGGAGCTGTTTTTT. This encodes CASSLTRNTGELFF.